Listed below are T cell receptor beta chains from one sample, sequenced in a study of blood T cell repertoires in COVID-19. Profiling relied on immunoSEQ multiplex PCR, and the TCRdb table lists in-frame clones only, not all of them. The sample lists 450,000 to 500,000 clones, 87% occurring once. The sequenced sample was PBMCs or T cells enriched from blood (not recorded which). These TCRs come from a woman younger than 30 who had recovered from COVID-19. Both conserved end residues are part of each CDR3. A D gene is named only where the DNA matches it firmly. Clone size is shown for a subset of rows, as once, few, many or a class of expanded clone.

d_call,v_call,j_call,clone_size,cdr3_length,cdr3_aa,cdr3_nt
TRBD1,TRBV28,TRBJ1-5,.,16,CASSLAQGVGNQPQHF,TGTGCCAGCAGTTTAGCTCAGGGGGTGGGCAATCAGCCCCAGCATTTT
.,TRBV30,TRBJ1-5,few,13,CAWSLSEDQPQHF,TGTGCCTGGAGTTTATCGGAGGATCAGCCCCAGCATTTT
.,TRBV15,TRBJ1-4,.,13,CATSRDAREKLFF,TGTGCCACCAGCAGAGATGCGCGTGAAAAACTGTTTTTT
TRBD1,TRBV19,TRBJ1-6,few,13,CASSGQGASPLHF,TGTGCCAGTAGTGGACAGGGTGCGTCACCCCTCCACTTT
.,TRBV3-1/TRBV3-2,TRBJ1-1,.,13,CATLGEEATEAFF,TGTGCCACCCTGGGAGAGGAGGCCACTGAAGCTTTCTTT
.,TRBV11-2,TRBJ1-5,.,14,CASSPDSSRQPQHF,TGTGCCAGCAGCCCCGACAGCAGCCGGCAGCCCCAGCATTTT
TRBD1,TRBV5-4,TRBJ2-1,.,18,CASSSGTGFLSSYNEQFF,TGTGCCAGCAGCTCCGGGACAGGGTTCCTAAGCTCCTACAATGAGCAGTTCTTC
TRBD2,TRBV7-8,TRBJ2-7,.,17,CASSTRTSGGGSYEQYF,TGTGCCAGCAGCACCCGGACTAGCGGGGGGGGATCCTACGAGCAGTACTTC
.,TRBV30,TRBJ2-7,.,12,CAWSASAYEQYF,TGTGCCTGGAGTGCCTCAGCCTACGAGCAGTACTTC
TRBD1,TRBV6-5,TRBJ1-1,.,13,CASRQGLNTEAFF,TGTGCCAGCAGACAGGGGCTGAACACTGAAGCTTTCTTT
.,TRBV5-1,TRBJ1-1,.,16,CASSLAYPGRDTEAFF,TGCGCCAGCAGCTTGGCCTACCCCGGGAGGGACACTGAAGCTTTCTTT
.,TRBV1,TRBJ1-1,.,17,CTSSPFSPNRGPTEAFF,TGCACCAGCAGCCCGTTTTCCCCCAACAGGGGGCCCACTGAAGCTTTCTTT
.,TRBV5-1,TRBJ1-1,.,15,CASSPSTGRNTEAFF,TGCGCCAGCAGCCCGTCGACAGGTAGGAACACTGAAGCTTTCTTT
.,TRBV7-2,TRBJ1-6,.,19,CASSSPLGDSDIHNSPLHF,TGTGCCAGCAGCTCCCCCCTCGGGGACTCGGACATACATAATTCACCCCTCCACTTT
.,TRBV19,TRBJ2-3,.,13,CASSIQVADTQYF,TGTGCCAGTAGTATACAGGTGGCAGATACGCAGTATTTT
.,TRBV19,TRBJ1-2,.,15,CASSIRQGNFRGYTF,TGTGCCAGTAGTATTCGCCAGGGAAATTTCCGTGGCTACACCTTC
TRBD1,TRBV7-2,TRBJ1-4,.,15,CASSRSDRGREKLFF,TGTGCCAGCAGCAGATCGGACAGGGGGCGGGAAAAACTGTTTTTT
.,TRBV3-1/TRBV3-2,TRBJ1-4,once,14,CASSQDTYNEKLFF,TGTGCCAGCAGCCAAGATACTTATAATGAAAAACTGTTTTTT
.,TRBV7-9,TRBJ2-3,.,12,CASSLLTDTQYF,TGTGCCAGCAGCCTCCTCACAGATACGCAGTATTTT
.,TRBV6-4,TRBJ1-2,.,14,CASSDPRANYGYTF,TGTGCCAGCAGTGACCCCAGGGCAAACTATGGCTACACCTTC
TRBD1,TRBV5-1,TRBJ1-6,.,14,CASSQGAGNSPLHF,TGCGCCAGCAGCCAGGGGGCGGGTAATTCACCCCTCCACTTT
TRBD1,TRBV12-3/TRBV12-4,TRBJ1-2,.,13,CASSLGGQGAYTF,TGTGCCAGCAGTTTAGGCGGACAGGGTGCCTACACCTTC
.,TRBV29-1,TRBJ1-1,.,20,CSVEDHWGPLPPRKNTEAFF,TGCAGCGTTGAAGATCATTGGGGGCCGCTACCGCCCAGAAAGAACACTGAAGCTTTCTTT
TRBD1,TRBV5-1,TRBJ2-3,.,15,CASSSTGRGTDTQYF,TGCGCCAGCAGCTCGACAGGGCGGGGCACAGATACGCAGTATTTT
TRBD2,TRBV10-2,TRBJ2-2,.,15,CASSEAGGYTGELFF,TGCGCCAGCAGTGAGGCGGGGGGGTACACCGGGGAGCTGTTTTTT
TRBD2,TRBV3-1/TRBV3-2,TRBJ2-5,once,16,CASSQDPAGNQETQYF,TGTGCCAGCAGCCAAGACCCAGCGGGAAATCAAGAGACCCAGTACTTC
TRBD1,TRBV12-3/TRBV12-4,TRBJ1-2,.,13,CASSLTGGENYTF,TGTGCCAGCAGCTTAACAGGGGGCGAAAACTACACCTTC
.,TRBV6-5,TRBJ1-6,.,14,CASSFPGGQSALHF,TGTGCCAGCAGTTTTCCCGGCGGGCAATCGGCCCTCCACTTT
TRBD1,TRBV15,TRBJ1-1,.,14,CATRSAGGDAEAFF,TGTGCCACCAGATCGGCAGGGGGTGACGCTGAAGCTTTCTTT
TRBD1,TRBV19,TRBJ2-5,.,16,CASSIGGTGGQETQYF,TGTGCCAGTAGTATAGGAGGGACAGGGGGACAAGAGACCCAGTACTTC
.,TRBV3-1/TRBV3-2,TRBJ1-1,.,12,CASSPTEGEAFF,TGTGCCAGCAGCCCTACAGAGGGTGAAGCTTTCTTT
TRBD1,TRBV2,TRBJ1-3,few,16,CASRRTGSNSGNTIYF,TGTGCCAGCAGAAGGACAGGGTCTAACTCTGGAAACACCATATATTTT
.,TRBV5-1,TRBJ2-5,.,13,CASSAAELETQYF,TGCGCCAGCAGTGCGGCGGAGCTTGAGACCCAGTACTTC
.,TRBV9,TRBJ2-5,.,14,CASSADAGVETQYF,TGTGCCAGCAGCGCGGACGCAGGGGTAGAGACCCAGTACTTC
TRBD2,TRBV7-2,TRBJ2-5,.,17,CASSLVHSGGAPETQYF,TGTGCCAGCAGCTTAGTCCACAGCGGGGGGGCCCCAGAGACCCAGTACTTC
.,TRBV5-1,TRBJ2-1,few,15,CASSFGWGEMYEQFF,TGCGCCAGCAGCTTCGGGTGGGGGGAGATGTATGAGCAGTTCTTC
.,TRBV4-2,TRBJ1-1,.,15,CASSQDSTGDTEAFF,TGTGCCAGCAGCCAAGATTCCACGGGGGACACTGAAGCTTTCTTT
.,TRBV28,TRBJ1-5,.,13,CASTRQEDQPQHF,TGTGCCAGCACCCGACAGGAGGACCAGCCCCAGCATTTT
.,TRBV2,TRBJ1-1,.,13,CASRPQGYTEAFF,TGTGCCAGTAGACCCCAGGGGTACACTGAAGCTTTCTTT
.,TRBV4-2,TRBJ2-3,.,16,CASSQVGPSSTDTQYF,TGTGCCAGCAGCCAAGTGGGGCCCTCCAGCACAGATACGCAGTATTTT
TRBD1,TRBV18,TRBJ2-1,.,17,CASSPNAGTASYNEQFF,TGTGCCAGCTCACCTAACGCCGGGACAGCTTCCTACAATGAGCAGTTCTTC
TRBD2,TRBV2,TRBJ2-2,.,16,CASSSSGGALTGELFF,TGTGCCAGCAGCTCTAGCGGGGGGGCGCTGACCGGGGAGCTGTTTTTT
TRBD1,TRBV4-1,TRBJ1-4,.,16,CASSQVPGQVGEKLFF,TGCGCCAGCAGCCAAGTCCCGGGACAGGTGGGTGAAAAACTGTTTTTT
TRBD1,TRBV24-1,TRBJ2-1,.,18,CATSDQNSGTGRMNEQFF,TGTGCCACCAGTGATCAAAATTCCGGGACAGGTAGGATGAATGAGCAGTTCTTC
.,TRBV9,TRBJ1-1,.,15,CASSVSGHLNTEAFF,TGTGCCAGCAGCGTATCGGGACACTTGAACACTGAAGCTTTCTTT
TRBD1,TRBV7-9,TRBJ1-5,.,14,CASRQGGGNQPQHF,TGTGCCAGCAGACAGGGGGGTGGCAATCAGCCCCAGCATTTT
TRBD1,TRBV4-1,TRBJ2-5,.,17,CASSPKPGQGAGETQYF,TGCGCCAGCAGCCCGAAACCGGGACAGGGGGCAGGAGAGACCCAGTACTTC
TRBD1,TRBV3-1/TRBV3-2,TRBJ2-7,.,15,CASSQAPTGTYEQYF,TGTGCCAGCAGCCAAGCCCCGACAGGGACCTACGAGCAGTACTTC
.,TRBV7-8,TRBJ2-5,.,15,CASSWGVTRKETQYF,TGTGCCAGCAGCTGGGGGGTGACTAGGAAGGAGACCCAGTACTTC
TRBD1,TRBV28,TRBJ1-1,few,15,CASLAPQGKGTEAFF,TGTGCCAGCCTTGCCCCACAGGGGAAAGGCACTGAAGCTTTCTTT
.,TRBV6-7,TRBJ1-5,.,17,CASSYERSFYSNQPQHF,TGTGCCAGCAGTTACGAACGATCCTTCTATTCCAATCAGCCCCAGCATTTT
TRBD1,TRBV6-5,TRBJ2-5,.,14,CASSRDRDSETQYF,TGTGCCAGCAGCCGGGACAGGGATTCGGAGACCCAGTACTTC
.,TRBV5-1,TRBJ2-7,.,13,CASRPGSSYEQYF,TGCGCCAGCAGACCGGGGAGCTCCTACGAGCAGTACTTC
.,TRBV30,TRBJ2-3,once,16,CAWSPSVGGVTDTQYF,TGTGCCTGGAGCCCCTCCGTCGGGGGTGTCACAGATACGCAGTATTTT